This TCR beta chain came from a study of shared clonotypes between healthy human individuals. Study-level points and caveats: What naive subsets generally showed was a larger estimated richness than memory subsets showed.

Naive-designated CD8 cells lacked CD45RO, were positively enriched for CCR7, and omitted terminally differentiated effector memory CD45RA+ cells. This clone was seen a single time. Its specificity is unknown. Germline CDR1 SGHAT, CDR2 FQNNGV. The germline V and J ends were trimmed by 0 bases and 5 bases, with 17 bases remaining between them. This CDR3 is 17 amino acids long. Profiled with immunoSEQ multiplex PCR; TCRdb holds only in-frame clones, not every one. The table includes millions of clones, 85% to 95% detected once. The TCR comes from a man younger than 30 in good health. The rearrangement uses TRBV11-2 and TRBJ2-1; possibly TRBD1 for D (6 bases). Material: naive CD8+ T cells sorted from blood. The CDR3 here is CASSLEGSWTEDNEQFF. CDR3 coding DNA: TGTGCCAGCAGCTTAGAGGGTTCATGGACAGAGGACAATGAGCAGTTCTTC.